Below, 20 T cell receptor beta chains from the same sample are listed, as sequenced in a study of blood T cell repertoires in COVID-19. Here immunoSEQ multiplex PCR was the method, and the copy in TCRdb shows in-frame clones only, minus some. The table shows 200,000 or so clones, with around 81% occurring only once. The sequenced sample consisted of PBMCs or T cells enriched from blood (not recorded which). The receptors here all came from a man in his forties or fifties who had recovered from COVID-19.

J is TRBJ1-1 and V is TRBV10-3; 9 nucleotides line up with TRBD1. The CDR3 runs 14 residues. Germline-derived CDR1 and CDR2 are ENHRY and SYGVKD. With V trimmed by 5 bases and J by 4 bases, 5 bases remained unmatched. CDR3 coding DNA: TGTGCCATCAGTACCAACAGGGGGCGCACTGAAGCTTTCTTT. Protein product: CAISTNRGRTEAFF.

In nucleotides, the CDR3 is TGTGCCAGCAGCCCCCGGGGGGAGGGAGATACGCAGTATTTT. It translates to CASSPRGEGDTQYF. This chain uses TRBV7-9 with TRBJ2-3, with 7 bases identical to TRBD2. CDR3 length equals 14 residues. In germline, CDR1 is SEHNR, CDR2 FQNEAQ (reference sequence). Trimming removed 5 bases from V and 5 bases from J; junction bases left unmatched: 7.

The chain carries TRBV5-5 and TRBJ1-2, with 10 positions matching TRBD1. The CDR3 has 13 residues. Trimming took 4 bases from V and 7 from J; bases not matched to a gene: 4. Germline V gene data show CDR1 as SGHKS and CDR2 as YYEKEE (reference sequence). The DNA of the CDR3 is TGTGCCAGCAGCGCCGACAGGGGGCTTGGCTACACCTTC. It specifies CASSADRGLGYTF.

The chain is built from TRBV5-1 and TRBJ2-3, with a weak D call TRBD1 (6 bases). V shed 4 bases and J shed 2 bases, with 11 bases lying between them. CDR1 and CDR2 from the germline V gene are SGHRS and YFSETQ. The CDR3 covers 14 residues. Here the CDR3 reads CASSPQGYTDTQYF. CDR3 nucleotide sequence: TGCGCCAGCAGCCCTCAGGGGTACACAGATACGCAGTATTTT.

The gene calls are TRBV5-1 and TRBJ2-7; 9 nucleotides align to TRBD2. After removal of 4 bases from V and 0 bases from J, the junction contained 5 bases not matched to a gene. CDR3 length equals 15 residues. The germline V gene encodes CDR1 SGHRS and CDR2 YFSETQ. The CDR3, as DNA: TGCGCCAGCAGCGGAGGACTAGCGAGCTCCTACGAGCAGTACTTC. Translation: CASSGGLASSYEQYF.

This CDR3 reads CASSVATSPVSSGNTIYF. The CDR3 coding sequence is TGTGCCAGCAGCGTAGCTACCTCCCCGGTTAGCTCTGGAAACACCATATATTTT. V and J are TRBV9 and TRBJ1-3; no firm D call. The length of the CDR3 is 18 residues. Trimming stripped 0 bases from V and 0 bases from J, with 16 bases between. Germline assignment: CDR1 SGDLS and CDR2 YYNGEE. Using reference TRBV9 and TRBJ1-3 for the parts outside the CDR3, the full variable domain is DSGVTQTPKHLITATGQRVTLRCSPRSGDLSVYWYQQSLDQGLQFLIQYYNGEERAKGNILERFSAQQFPDLHSELNLSSLELGDSALYFCASSVATSPVSSGNTIYFGEGSWLTVV.

The chain combines TRBV4-3 with TRBJ2-1; TRBD2 aligns across 9 bases. The J segment lost 5 bases and the V segment lost 0 bases, leaving 11 bases of the junction unmatched. Germline CDR1 reads LGHNA; CDR2 reads YSLEER. The CDR3 covers 18 residues. The DNA of the CDR3 is TGCGCCAGCAGCCAAGAAGATATAAGGCGGGGGGGCAACAATGAGCAGTTCTTC. This translates into CASSQEDIRRGGNNEQFF.

This clone was seen more than once but under ten times. The same CDR3 can be traced to other DNA sequences in this sample. The V call is TRBV30, the J call TRBJ1-5; no clear D gene. CDR1 GTSNPN and CDR2 SVGIG come from the germline V gene (reference sequence). Between the trimmed V and J ends, which lost 2 bases and 2 bases, there was a span of 7 bases. The CDR3 is 13 amino acids. CDR3 in DNA: TGTGCCTGGAGTCTCCAGGGCAATCAGCCCCAGCATTTT. This gives the protein CAWSLQGNQPQHF.

This chain links TRBV2 with TRBJ1-4, with TRBD1 matching over 12 bases. The junction had 4 bases not matched to a gene; V was cut back by 5 bases and J by 3 bases. CDR1 and CDR2 (germline): SNHLY, FYNNEI. The CDR3 is 16 amino acids. The CDR3 DNA follows: TGTGCCAGCAGTACGGGACAGGGGGCATCTAATGAAAAACTGTTTTTT. As protein: CASSTGQGASNEKLFF.

The chain has TRBV4-2 and TRBJ1-4; D not certain. The CDR3 runs 15 residues. Germline values: CDR1 LGHNA, CDR2 YNFKEQ. Between the trimmed V and J ends, which lost 0 bases and 3 bases, there was a span of 8 bases. CDR3 loop: CASSQDQASNEKLFF. The DNA for the CDR3 is TGTGCCAGCAGCCAAGACCAGGCATCTAATGAAAAACTGTTTTTT.

This chain uses TRBV2 with TRBJ1-2; tentative D call: TRBD1 (5 bases). The CDR3 is 17 residues long. V lost 2 bases, J lost 2 bases, and 18 bases lay in between. Germline CDR1 reads SNHLY; CDR2 reads FYNNEI. CDR3: CASSEKGRGRINYGYTF. For the CDR3, the DNA is TGTGCCAGCAGTGAAAAGGGTAGGGGAAGGATCAACTATGGCTACACCTTC.

The chain joins TRBV16 to TRBJ2-5; 9 bases are shared with TRBD1. Germline V lookup: CDR1 KGHSY, CDR2 FQNENV. CDR3 length: 16 residues. After removal of 5 bases from V and 2 bases from J, the junction contained 9 bases not matched to a gene. The CDR3 region is CASSVLPGQGQETQYF. CDR3 coding DNA: TGTGCCAGCAGCGTACTTCCGGGACAGGGACAAGAGACCCAGTACTTC.

This rearrangement joins TRBV21-1 to TRBJ2-1; the table names TRBD1, a call not compared with the DNA. TRBV21-1 is tagged as a pseudogene. The CDR3 runs 15 residues. CDR3 loop: CASSKKSGGRNEQFF. As DNA, the CDR3 is TGTGCCAGCAGCAAAAAGTCAGGGGGTCGCAATGAGCAGTTCTTC.

The chain has TRBV5-8 and TRBJ2-7; the match to TRBD1 covers 9 bases. CDR3 length: 15 residues. Losses at the gene ends were 4 bases for V and 2 bases for J; bases not matched to a gene: 7. Germline V CDR1 and CDR2: SGHTS, YDEGEE. The CDR3 sequence is CASSPRGTGTYEQYF. The CDR3 nucleotides are TGTGCCAGCAGCCCGAGAGGGACAGGGACCTACGAGCAGTACTTC.

This rearrangement joins TRBV5-1 to TRBJ1-1; unclear D gene. Germline CDR1 reads SGHRS; CDR2 reads YFSETQ. Trimming shortened V by 5 bases and J by 1 base, and 9 bases separated the two germline ends. The CDR3 consists of 13 residues. CDR3 sequence (DNA): TGCGCCAGCAGTCAAATCCAGAACACTGAAGCTTTCTTT. It translates to CASSQIQNTEAFF.

The rearrangement links TRBV18 to TRBJ2-7; 11 bases map to TRBD1. J lost 6 bases, V lost 5 bases, and 9 bases had no gene match. This CDR3 contains 15 residues. CDR1 and CDR2 from the germline V gene are KGHSH and LQKENI. The CDR3 DNA sequence: TGTGCCAGCTCATCGCCCTCGGACAGGGGGCGCGAGCAGTACTTC. Translated: CASSSPSDRGREQYF.

The chain links TRBV29-1 to TRBJ2-2, with TRBD2 as a possible D gene (5 bases). The V gene lost 7 bases and the J gene lost 3 bases, with 9 bases spanning the gap. The CDR3 consists of 12 residues. The germline CDR1 and CDR2 sequences are SQVTM and ANQGSEA. The CDR3 DNA reads as TGCAGCGCGTGGGGAGACACCGGGGAGCTGTTTTTT. Its translation: CSAWGDTGELFF.

The rearrangement links TRBV18 to TRBJ2-7; D possibly corresponds to TRBD1 (6 bases). V was trimmed by 0 bases and J by 0 bases, leaving 21 bases between them. The CDR3 has 19 residues. The germline gives CDR1 KGHSH, CDR2 LQKENI. CDR3 sequence: CASSPPIGGRDTLSYEQYF. For the CDR3, the DNA is TGTGCCAGCTCACCACCGATTGGGGGCCGGGACACCCTCTCCTACGAGCAGTACTTC.

As regards this clone: The junction shows a germline mismatch at one end, possibly a read error. CDR3 in amino acids: CASSLSGGLNTEAFF. The CDR3 bases are TGTGCCAGCAGTCTATCAGGCGGCCTGAACACTGAAGCTTTCTTT. The chain is built from TRBV27 and TRBJ1-1; D remains unclear. The CDR3 loop spans 15 amino acids. Germline V gene lookup returns CDR1 MNHEY and CDR2 SMNVEV (reference sequence).

CDR3 DNA sequence: TGTGCCAGCAGCTCCCACGGGACTAGCGGGTTTAAGGGGGAGCAGTACTTC. This translates into CASSSHGTSGFKGEQYF. The chain recombines TRBV9 with TRBJ2-7; 12 bases are shared with TRBD2. Germline values: CDR1 SGDLS, CDR2 YYNGEE. V was pared by 4 bases and J by 7 bases, with 15 bases of the junction left unmatched. The CDR3 is made up of 17 amino acids.